A single sample is the source of the 4 T cell receptor beta chains below, sequenced in a study of blood T cell repertoires in COVID-19. Profiled with immunoSEQ multiplex PCR; TCRdb holds only in-frame clones, not every one. The sample shows 200,000 to 250,000 clones, roughly nine tenths of them seen only once. The material sequenced was PBMCs or T cells enriched from blood (not recorded which). The source of these receptors is a woman between 45 and 60 years old in a cohort exposed to, infected with or recovered from COVID-19 (not recorded which).

The chain employs TRBV28 and TRBJ1-5; 8 bases map to TRBD1. Germline V lookup: CDR1 MDHEN, CDR2 SYDVKM. J was trimmed by 4 bases and V by 5 bases; bases with no gene match: 10. This CDR3 is 16 amino acids long. The CDR3 loop reads CASSPAGQGRNQPQHF. The CDR3 nucleotides are TGTGCCAGCAGTCCAGCCGGACAGGGAAGGAATCAGCCCCAGCATTTT.

The rearrangement links TRBV7-3 to TRBJ2-2; the D gene is possibly TRBD2 (5 bases). CDR1 SGHTA and CDR2 FQGTGA come from the germline V gene. V shed 2 bases and J shed 2 bases, with 15 bases lying between them. This CDR3 is 17 amino acids long. CDR3 sequence: CASSLGIFGGNTGELFF. The CDR3 DNA reads TGTGCCAGCAGCTTAGGAATTTTTGGAGGAAACACCGGGGAGCTGTTTTTT. Supplemented by reference TRBV7-3 and TRBJ2-2, the full variable domain reads GAGVSQTPSNKVTEKGKYVELRCDPISGHTALYWYRQSLGQGPEFLIYFQGTGAADDSGLPNDRFFAVRPEGSVSTLKIQRTERGDSAVYLCASSLGIFGGNTGELFFGEGSRLTVL.

A few counts support this clone. The chain carries TRBV10-1 and TRBJ2-7, with TRBD1 identical over 8 bases. The CDR3 loop spans 15 amino acids. V shed 8 bases, J shed 5 bases, and the junction held 14 bases outside the gene matches. CDR1 is WNHNN, CDR2 SYGVQD, per germline (reference sequence). The CDR3 sequence: CASRYPGQVSHEQYF. CDR3 coding DNA: TGCGCCAGCCGGTACCCGGGACAGGTGTCCCACGAGCAGTACTTC.

This chain connects TRBV19 to TRBJ1-4; 9 bases match TRBD1. This CDR3 is 17 amino acids long. CDR1 and CDR2 (germline): LNHDA, SQIVND (reference sequence). The junction had 8 bases not matched to a gene; V was cut back by 6 bases and J by 0 bases. DNA for the CDR3: TGTGCCAGTAGCTTGACAGGGGGACATGCAACTAATGAAAAACTGTTTTTT. This gives the protein CASSLTGGHATNEKLFF.